This TCR beta chain originates from a study of cytomegalovirus exposure and HLA in healthy donors (TCRdb year 2017). A note on the overall study: An earlier analysis of around 600 of the donors reported 250 to 300 Gb of sequence data and approximately 110 million unique TCR beta sequences from some 180 million T cells. An early release covering 550 to 650 HLA-typed donors comprised approximately 300 gigabases of sequencing data and roughly 85 million unique TCR sequences. Among the approximately 400 genotyped donors, approximately 82% belonged to the genetic ancestry cluster associated with self-reported Caucasian donors. The aim of the study was to test whether cataloging public T cell receptors could identify signatures of past pathogen exposure. The study profiled the T cell repertoires of 500 to 800 subjects by immunosequencing and related them to cytomegalovirus serostatus. Along with the approximately 650-subject first cohort, a separate validation cohort of around 120 different subjects was used. To predict cytomegalovirus infection status, the study combined high-throughput TCR immunosequencing, statistical association of individual TCRs with disease status, and machine learning. In a later analysis, previously published TCR beta repertoires from hundreds of donors were re-analyzed and high-resolution HLA genotyping was added so that TCR occurrence patterns could be studied. Rather than using new phenotypic data, the later analysis identified candidate immune exposures from TCR beta sequences and from how often those sequences occurred across donors. An earlier analysis of nearly 600 of the donors applied high-throughput TCR beta sequencing to assess whether each TCR beta V gene segment acted as functional or pseudogenic. Donor age, sex, ethnicity and CMV serostatus were compiled alongside the repertoire data. A later genetic analysis took genome-wide SNP genotypes for 398 of the 666 donors and used that subset as a discovery cohort. All discovery cohort repertoires had been generated using a single sequencing platform. HLA typing covered class I and class II loci at four-digit resolution. The number of typed donors differed by locus: about 620-640 for A, B, C, DRB1 and DQB1; some 500 for DQA1; 606 for DPA1; and 400 to 480 for DPB1. Roughly five DR-DQ haplotypes were handled as single units for association and clustering, since linkage in the cohort was strong. Among some 400 genotyped donors of the cohort, an average of approximately 240,000 unique TCR beta nucleotide sequences was sequenced per donor, of which about 19% were non-productive. Here is what the overall study found, with its caveats: In a later analysis, HLA-associated TCR beta chains showed more clonal expansion and lower generation probabilities than non-associated chains that were equally common. In a later analysis, around 15,000 TCR beta sequences were associated with specific HLA alleles at a false discovery rate of 0.05. According to a later analysis, most CMV-associated TCR beta chains appeared to be HLA-restricted, and the HLA associations seemed to be driven largely by CMV exposure. While some public TCRs were present in many individuals, most TCR sequences turned up only very rarely across donors. V-gene and J-gene trimming of TCR beta chains was associated with a missense DCLRE1C variant in a later genetic analysis, and the association was replicated in an independent cohort. Correlated functional status among segregating V segments might be attributable to linkage disequilibrium, but an unknown experimental factor could not be ruled out. Roughly uniform sequencing depth across donors was assumed in presence/absence analyses, although this assumption may not hold. A further reported finding was that TCR beta sequences accurately predicted the HLA-A and HLA-B alleles for most subjects in the first cohort. Because some donors lacked HLA typing at each locus, the association tests relied only on the typed subset. The sequencing pipeline was judged likely to have produced a cluster of highly shared sequence variants as a technical artifact. Some IMGT-functional V segments, including TRBV6-2 and TRBV6-3, could not be told apart with the 87-base-pair reads, so those segments were excluded. CMV serostatus was the only immune exposure information available for the cohort. A later analysis found that TCR association rates varied across HLA loci, with DRB1 alleles showing the most associated TCRs and HLA-C alleles the fewest. A later genetic analysis reported fewer N-insertions in productive TCRs among donors in an Asian-associated ancestry cluster than the roughly 690-donor mean. The authors suggested that the approach could potentially be extended to other disease states and immunological phenotypes. An earlier analysis of around 600 of the donors showed that most TCR beta V segments appeared in productive rearrangements either about 90% or about 30% of the time, which broadly matched IMGT annotations. This cohort had only TCR beta chains sequenced, and the lack of alpha or paired-chain data limited which features could be detected. In a later analysis, several top co-occurrence clusters were reported to appear linked to parvovirus B19, influenza, CMV and Epstein-Barr virus. In both the original and validation cohorts, the classifier was reported to diagnose cytomegalovirus status with high specificity and sensitivity. The study gave a list of about 160 TCR beta chains associated with cytomegalovirus. In vitro tests confirmed that a few of the cytomegalovirus-associated TCR beta chains recognize cytomegalovirus antigens. When HLA alleles, especially DR and DQ, strongly co-occurred, TCR associations were difficult to assign to individual alleles. The earlier analysis of a few hundred of the donors excluded some 15 rarely observed V segments, including chromosome 9 orphons, because counts were too low.

In total, 630 or so healthy bone marrow donors made up the cohort. All cohort members were sampled while nominally healthy, although unrecorded immune exposures were likely present. The donor tested CMV seronegative and was one of the 352 seronegative cohort members. Each donor provided a peripheral blood sample, and peripheral blood mononuclear cells were used for TCR beta sequencing. Genomic DNA was extracted from the blood cell samples with the Qiagen DNeasy Blood Extraction Kit. The library was obtained by the immunoSEQ multiplex PCR assay. For the multiplex PCR, a mixture combining 60 forward primers for TCR Vbeta segments and 13 reverse primers for TCR Jbeta segments was used. A multiplex PCR assay on genomic DNA amplified the CDR3 region of rearranged TCR beta genes. The amplified TCR beta libraries were sequenced on the Illumina HiSeq System as 87-base-pair reads. In the original analysis: Across the 640 or so repertoires, a later analysis counted some 81 million unique TCR beta chains, around 11 million of which were shared by at least two donors. Raw reads were error-corrected and collapsed into unique sequences with a nearest-neighbor algorithm that merged closely related sequences to remove PCR and sequencing errors. To assign V, D and J gene segments, CDR3 sequences were aligned to IMGT reference sequences. For a sequence to be retained, a match of at least six nucleotides to both a V gene segment and a J gene segment was required. Rearrangements were called productive when the CDR3 lacked stop codons and stayed in frame with V and J; all others were non-productive. Following IMGT convention, CDR3 was defined as the stretch from the second conserved V-encoded cysteine up to the conserved J-encoded phenylalanine. The earlier analysis of some 600 of the donors excluded sequences that lacked an unambiguous match to a single V gene segment. An earlier analysis of approximately 590 of the donors classified V segments as functional when productive rearrangements were above 56.7% and as segregating when the standard deviation between donors was above 5%. To diagnose cytomegalovirus status from the catalog of TCR beta chain sequences, a statistical classification framework was built. A later analysis assigned V and J genes by comparing TCR nucleotide sequences with IMGT/GENE-DB human TR gene sequences. Using the TCRdist pipeline, a later analysis assigned CDR3 sequences along with most-parsimonious VDJ recombination scenarios. A later analysis defined each TCR beta chain by its CDR3 amino acid sequence plus V-gene family, and excluded reads lacking a unique V-gene family. In a later analysis, nearly 600 highly shared, low-generation-probability nucleotide sequences were removed to address suspected cross-contamination and a sequencing artifact. In a later analysis, a clonal expansion index for each public chain was calculated from normalized within-repertoire ranks of inferred template counts. Generation probabilities in a later analysis came from a VDJ recombination model fitted to out-of-frame rearrangements, and those results were checked against IGoR. Hypergeometric tests were used in a later analysis to score TCR-TCR, TCR-HLA and TCR-CMV co-occurrence, with a repertoire-size bias correction applied to the TCR pairs. In a later analysis, false discovery rates were estimated by permuting HLA or CMV assignments 20 times. In a later analysis, co-occurring TCRs were grouped using DBSCAN, and TCRdist sequence similarity was added for clustering within HLA-allele-positive subsets. For co-occurrence clustering, repertoires with fewer than 30,000 or more than 120,000 public chains were excluded, along with five or six repertoires with anomalous nucleotide sharing. TCRdb carries this immuneACCESS record with in-frame sequences only. Its versions omit some clonotypes, under half of them owing to an unresolved V gene in the studies checked, with the rest unexplained. The DNA was the basis for D and trimming; V, J and clone size are from that table. The data table for this sample lists 75,000 to 85,000 clones. About 0.5% of the sample is taken by the ten largest.

On this clone itself: Its recognized antigen is unknown.

Including cysteine and phenylalanine, the CDR3 has 15 amino acids. Only the CDR3 DNA stays, 45 bases, in frame from base 1. V loses 6 bases of germline sequence and J loses 0 bases, and the interval between the two ends is 15 bases. The germline V gene specifies SNHLY as CDR1 and FYNNEI as CDR2. Recombination joined TRBV2 with TRBJ2-7, with a weak D call of TRBD2 (7 bases match). The receptor comes from a man in his forties or fifties in good health and CMV-seronegative. The sequencing input was PBMCs. The CDR3 reads as follows: CASRPRGAASYEQYF. The nucleotides are TGTGCCAGCAGACCCCGGGGGGCAGCCTCCTACGAGCAGTACTTC.